These T cell receptor beta chains were read from a single sample in a study of T-cell reconstitution after alpha-beta-depleted transplantation in children. TCRdb itself ran the PCR reads through MiXCR, one entry per CDR3 protein. The sample records fewer than 20,000 distinct CDR3 sequences, approximately 5.3% being singletons. Sequencing used PBMCs, obtained before TCRalphabeta/CD19-depleted stem cell transplant. The receptors shown here come from a boy aged 5-17 years with acute lymphoblastic leukemia, due to receive a stem cell transplant. Both conserved end residues are part of each CDR3. Fields, in order: clone size, J gene, V gene, D gene, CDR3 DNA, CDR3 protein. A D gene is named only where the DNA matches it firmly. The size entry gives once, few, many, or a class for an expanded clone.

medium-sized	TRBJ2-6	TRBV12-3/TRBV12-4	.	TGTGCCAGCAGTCCAGGCTCTGGGGCCAACGTCCTGACTTTC	CASSPGSGANVLTF
many	TRBJ2-7	TRBV9	TRBD1	TGTGCCAGCAGCCCCCGACAGGGAGAGGACGAGCAGTACTTC	CASSPRQGEDEQYF
many	TRBJ2-5	TRBV25-1	.	TGTGCCAGCAAGGGATTCCAGGGAGAGACCCAGTACTTC	CASKGFQGETQYF
medium-sized	TRBJ2-6	TRBV9	.	TGTGCCAGCAGCGTAGACGCCTACTGGGCTGGGGCCAACGTCCTGACTTTC	CASSVDAYWAGANVLTF
many	TRBJ1-6	TRBV7-3	.	TGTGCCAGCAGCTCACAGGTTCCTGGGTCACCCCTCCACTTT	CASSSQVPGSPLHF
many	TRBJ2-7	TRBV4-1	.	TGCGCCAGCAGCCAAGATAGGCCTAGCGTCGCCTACGAGCAGTACTTC	CASSQDRPSVAYEQYF
many	TRBJ1-2	TRBV4-1	.	TGCGCCAGCAGCCAAGCCGGGTCCCAAGGGGGCTATGGCTACACCTTC	CASSQAGSQGGYGYTF
many	TRBJ1-5	TRBV19	.	TGTGCCAGTAGTGCCTCGACAGGTCAGCCCCAGCATTTT	CASSASTGQPQHF
many	TRBJ1-1	TRBV1	.	TGCACCAGCAGCCTGCCAGGCCCGGAGAACACTGAAGCTTTCTTT	CTSSLPGPENTEAFF
many	TRBJ2-7	TRBV12-3/TRBV12-4	TRBD1	TGTGACAGCACCCAGGGACAGGACTCGGAGCAGTACTTC	CDSTQGQDSEQYF
many	TRBJ2-1	TRBV2	.	TGTGCCAGCAGTGAATTTGGGAATGAGCAGTTCTTC	CASSEFGNEQFF
many	TRBJ2-7	TRBV6-2/TRBV6-3	.	TGTGCCAGCAGTTACATGGTCGGCAGCTACGAGCAGTACTTC	CASSYMVGSYEQYF
many	TRBJ2-1	TRBV7-3	TRBD2	TGTGCCAGCAGCTTAAGGACTAGCTCCTACAATGAGCAGTTCTTC	CASSLRTSSYNEQFF
many	TRBJ1-4	TRBV20-1	.	TGCAGTGCCACGGGACTTAGGGATGAAAAACTGTTTTTT	CSATGLRDEKLFF
many	TRBJ2-2	TRBV6-5	TRBD2	TGTGCCAGCAGTTATTCTAGCGGGATGGCGAACACCGGGGAGCTGTTTTTT	CASSYSSGMANTGELFF
many	TRBJ2-1	TRBV11-3	.	TGTGCCAGCAGCTCACCCTACCCGAAAAATGAGCAGTTCTTC	CASSSPYPKNEQFF
many	TRBJ2-7	TRBV29-1	.	TGCAGCGTTGCGGGGTCCGACGAGCAGTACTTC	CSVAGSDEQYF
medium-sized	TRBJ2-5	TRBV11-2	TRBD2	TGTGCCAGCAGCGCAACTAGCGGGCCGTACCAAGAGACCCAGTACTTC	CASSATSGPYQETQYF
many	TRBJ1-6	TRBV7-2	TRBD1	TGTGCCAGCAGCTTAACAGGGGGTCCTAATTCACCCCTCCACTTT	CASSLTGGPNSPLHF
many	TRBJ1-2	TRBV25-1	.	TGTGCCACCTCACAGGGCGCCTATGGCTACACCTTC	CATSQGAYGYTF
many	TRBJ1-1	TRBV10-2	TRBD1	TGCGCCAGCATCAGGGGGGGCACTGAAGCTTTCTTT	CASIRGGTEAFF
medium-sized	TRBJ2-1	TRBV7-6	TRBD2	TGTGCCAGCAGCTTACCCGGGAGGGCCGTCGATGAGCAGTTCTTC	CASSLPGRAVDEQFF
many	TRBJ1-4	TRBV7-2	.	TGTGCCAGCAGCTTTGGGGGGGCCAGTGAAAAACTGTTTTTT	CASSFGGASEKLFF
many	TRBJ2-7	TRBV12-3/TRBV12-4	TRBD2	TGTGCCAGCAGGTCTAGCGGGGCGTCCTACGAGCAGTACTTC	CASRSSGASYEQYF
many	TRBJ2-5	TRBV18	.	TGTGCCAGCTCACCACCGCGGGAAGAGACCCAGTACTTC	CASSPPREETQYF
few	TRBJ1-4	TRBV20-1	.	TGCAGTGCGAGCCTTGGGGCGGAAGAAAAACTGTTTTTT	CSASLGAEEKLFF
many	TRBJ2-4	TRBV11-2	.	TGTGCCAGCAGCTTAGATCGTCTCTTGGGAGACATTCAGTACTTC	CASSLDRLLGDIQYF
once	TRBJ2-6	TRBV28	.	TGTGCCAGCAGCCCAGCCTACATCTCTGGGGCCAACGTCCTGACTTTC	CASSPAYISGANVLTF
many	TRBJ2-5	TRBV12-3/TRBV12-4	TRBD1	TGTGCCAGCAGCCCCGACAGGGGAGGAGAGACCCAGTACTTC	CASSPDRGGETQYF
many	TRBJ2-1	TRBV25-1	.	TGTGCCAGCTCCGACAGACTCTACAATGAGCAGTTCTTC	CASSDRLYNEQFF
many	TRBJ1-4	TRBV5-1	TRBD1	TGCGCCAGCAGCTTGGGACAGGGGGCCGTTGGTGAAAAACTGTTTTTT	CASSLGQGAVGEKLFF
many	TRBJ2-3	TRBV19	.	TGTGCCAGTAGTGGGGGTCGGGATACGCAGTATTTT	CASSGGRDTQYF
many	TRBJ2-2	TRBV28	TRBD2	TGTGCCAGCAGCTCCTACCGGGGGGGCGTCTTAGGGGAGCTGTTTTTT	CASSSYRGGVLGELFF
medium-sized	TRBJ1-1	TRBV6-5	.	TGTGCCAGCAGTTACTCGGTTTTAATGCTGCCTTTCTTT	CASSYSVLMLPFF
many	TRBJ1-1	TRBV19	.	TGTGCCAGTAGTGTTAAGATGAACACTGAAGCTTTCTTT	CASSVKMNTEAFF
many	TRBJ1-5	TRBV7-8	TRBD1	TGTGCCAGCAGCCTACAGGGGCCTTTTAGCAATCAGCCCCAGCATTTT	CASSLQGPFSNQPQHF
many	TRBJ2-7	TRBV7-8	TRBD2	TGTGCCAGCAGCTATCTGACTAGCGGATTAACCTACGAGCAGTACTTC	CASSYLTSGLTYEQYF